This T cell receptor (beta chain) was retrieved from a study of human T cells and chemical hapten exposure. The study, taken as a whole, reports: Expanded TCRs created a significantly greater count of big CDR3 similarity clusters than controls did.

A single record per CDR3 protein comes from TCRdb applying MiXCR to the RACE reads. The sample includes about 380,000 distinct CDR3 sequences, approximately 5% of them seen just once. Details on this clonotype: Its antigen is not identified.

Time point described: pre-sensitization, week 0. Treatment given: therapeutic diphenylcyclopropenone sensitization with weekly scalp DPC. Phlebotomy was performed prior to application of every patch test. Those who donated were patients with alopecia, 18 to 70 years of age, and suitable for DPC. This CDR3 has 14 residues. Germline loops: CDR1 SGHRS, CDR2 YFSETQ. Deletions cut 4 bases from V and 5 bases from J, with 14 bases between. The chain is built from TRBV5-1 and TRBJ2-3, with D perhaps given as TRBD1 or TRBD2 (7 bases each). Sequencing used whole blood, obtained in connection with sensitization to the hapten diphenylcyclopropenone (DPC). This TCR derives from a woman between 45 and 60 years old with alopecia areata. Some clones in this sample may be carry-over from other donors' samples. CDR3 DNA sequence: TGCGCCAGCAGCGCAGGGGGGGCCGTAGATACGCAGTATTTT. As protein: CASSAGGAVDTQYF. Full variable domain (remainder filled in from reference TRBV5-1 and TRBJ2-3): KAGVTQTPRYLIKTRGQQVTLSCSPISGHRSVSWYQQTPGQGLQFLFEYFSETQRNKGNFPGRFSGRQFSNSRSEMNVSTLELGDSALYLCASSAGGAVDTQYFGPGTRLTVL.